The entry below gives a single T cell receptor (beta chain) sequence along with its context. Its antigen is still unknown. Base qualities are missing; no much larger clone stands one base away. The sample comes from a study of blood T cells in healthy people across ages (dated by TCRdb to the mid-2010s). At the level of the whole study: In model experiments, template switching captured about one uniquely barcoded TCR beta cDNA molecule for every two T cells. To avoid experimental bias, donors of different ages were distributed randomly across sequencing lanes. The donors were divided into four age groups: young (average around 16 years), middle-aged (about 40), aged (under 70) and long-lived (82). For two donors (one aged 18 to 29 and one aged 80 or older), the study analyzed two additional independent replicas of 1 million unique cDNA reads from the same blood draw. Age-related changes in TCR beta repertoire diversity were measured in the study by deep sequencing normalized with unique cDNA molecular identifiers.

Library preparation used 5' RACE. The data were produced on an Illumina HiSeq 2500. A second PCR of about 6 to 11 cycles was performed with a sample-barcoded 5' primer and a J-beta primer mix. Each TCR beta cDNA molecule received a unique molecular identifier from a template-switch 5' adaptor carrying 12 random nucleotides. At least 2.5 million CDR3-containing paired-end reads were obtained from each sample. First-strand cDNA synthesis was performed from all RNA using the Mint cDNA synthesis kit, with priming by a TRBC-specific oligonucleotide. Following uracil-DNA glycosylase treatment, all cDNA underwent a first 18-cycle PCR with the universal primers M1SS and BC2_uni_R. For the original study's pipeline: Normalization of each sample was performed by random selection of 1 million high-quality reads, each carrying a distinct molecular identifier. Reads with shared molecular identifiers were discarded instead of being binned into consensus sequences. CDR3 identification, clonotype clustering and error correction used MiTCR with a Q25 quality threshold and the strictest error-elimination algorithm. A nonparametric unseen species model with Euler transformation was used to estimate lower-bound total TCR beta diversity. TCRdb applied fastp at Q25 and MiXCR to the public reads, then kept only in-frame beta chains. Rows are combined by CDR3 protein, so each entry shows the most common genes and DNA. TCRdb's processing, not the study's, gives the V and J calls here. The sample profile shows almost 1 million distinct CDR3 sequences; roughly 47% of them were found once. The ten largest clonotypes hold 20% to 25% of the sample.

Donors were about 36 systemically healthy Caucasian individuals from Russia aged roughly 6 to 95 years. Approximately 10 milliliters of peripheral blood were collected from each donor into EDTA-treated Vacutainer tubes. PBMCs were isolated by Ficoll-Paque density-gradient centrifugation, with at least 7 million obtained per sample. Total RNA, at least 6 micrograms per sample, was extracted from PBMCs with Trizol reagent. For every donor, an aliquot of PBMCs went through flow cytometry to measure the percentages of naive CD45RAhigh/CD27high T cells. What the study reported, not specific to this receptor: Donor CMV infection status was unknown, potentially confounding age-related changes in expanded clonotypes. Compared with the aged group, more naive CD4+ T cells, fewer expanded clones and increased TCR diversity were shown by the long-lived group, suggesting age selection. Observed TCR beta diversity per million T cells fell roughly linearly with age, and a significant reduction was already apparent by age around 40. Estimates of total diversity from one million sequenced T cells were regarded as lower bounds and underestimates. Because profiling used bulk unsorted PBMCs, naive and antigen-experienced compartments could not be compared conclusively. A strong correlation was found between observed TCR beta diversity and the percentage of naive T cells measured by flow cytometry.

Inclusive of the bounding cysteine and phenylalanine, the CDR3 is 15 residues long. Kept here is only the CDR3 DNA, which spans 45 bases and is read in frame from base 1. V loses 6 bases at its end and J loses 1 base; junction bases beyond the gene matches: 6. The sequenced sample consisted of blood. The clonotype was recovered from a woman in her sixties in good health. Recombination joined TRBV12-3 or TRBV12-4 with TRBJ2-1, and 7 junction bases match TRBD2. CDR3 region: CASSNSGRSYNEQFF. The bases are TGTGCCAGCAGCAATAGCGGGCGTTCCTACAATGAGCAGTTCTTC.